This TCR beta chain was documented in a study of blood T cell repertoires in COVID-19. Study in general: PBMCs, B-cell-depleted T cells, or T cells were the source of the cDNA or gDNA that made up the material.

Authors' analysis steps: Amplification of reference gene primers provided the estimated nucleated cell counts. Here immunoSEQ multiplex PCR was the method, and the copy in TCRdb shows in-frame clones only, minus some. The V and J calls and the clone size are those of that table, but D and trimming were determined from the DNA. The top ten hold over 2.5% of the sample, which has approximately 200,000 clones, 70% to 90% seen once. The TCR was taken from a man in his fifties or sixties who had recovered from COVID-19. The sample consisted of peripheral blood.

In DNA form, the CDR3 reads TGTGCCAGCAGTCCGGTTGTAGCGGGAGGCAACAATGAGCAGTTCTTC. Translated: CASSPVVAGGNNEQFF. This chain joins TRBV14 and TRBJ2-1, with 10 bases fitting TRBD2. The ends lost 6 bases at V and 5 bases at J; junction bases unmatched: 10. This CDR3 is 16 amino acids long. Per germline, CDR1 SGHDN and CDR2 FVKESK.